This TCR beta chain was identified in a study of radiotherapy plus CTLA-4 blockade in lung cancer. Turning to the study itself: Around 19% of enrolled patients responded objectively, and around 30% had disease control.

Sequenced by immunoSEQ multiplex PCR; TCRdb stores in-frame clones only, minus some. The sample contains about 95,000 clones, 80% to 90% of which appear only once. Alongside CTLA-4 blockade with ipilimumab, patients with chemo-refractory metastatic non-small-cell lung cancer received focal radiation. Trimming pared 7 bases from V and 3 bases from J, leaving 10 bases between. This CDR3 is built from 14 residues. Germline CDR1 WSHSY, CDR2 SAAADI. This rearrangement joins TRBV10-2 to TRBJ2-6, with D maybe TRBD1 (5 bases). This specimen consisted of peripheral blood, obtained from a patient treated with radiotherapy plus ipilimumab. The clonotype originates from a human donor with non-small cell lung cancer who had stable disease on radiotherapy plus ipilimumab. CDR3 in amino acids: CASTRVNGANVLTF. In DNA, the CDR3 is TGCGCCAGCACCAGGGTAAATGGGGCCAACGTCCTGACTTTC.